This TCR beta chain appears in the sequencing data of a study of cytomegalovirus exposure and HLA in healthy donors. The CDR3 consists of 16 residues. J lost 6 bases, V lost 3 bases, and 9 bases had no gene match. CDR1 MGHRA and CDR2 YSYEKL come from the germline V gene. Amplification used 60 Vbeta primers and 13 Jbeta primers. Original processing methods: Among the unique TCR beta chains that a later analysis counted, roughly 80 million in all, about 11 million were shared. Assay: immunoSEQ multiplex PCR; the TCRdb copy retains only in-frame clones and omits some. V and J calls and clone size are as listed in that table; D and trimming were resolved from the DNA. The sample includes fewer than 100,000 clones, 78% of them seen just once. Healthy bone marrow donors made up the donor group. At sampling all donors were nominally healthy, likely with unrecorded immune exposures.

V is TRBV4-1 and J is TRBJ1-5; 9 bases fit TRBD1. The sequence came from a woman aged 40-49 years in good health and CMV-seropositive. Material: PBMCs. The DNA for the CDR3 is TGCGCCAGCAGCCAGATACAGGGGGCGCGAGGTCAGCCCCAGCATTTT. Translation: CASSQIQGARGQPQHF.